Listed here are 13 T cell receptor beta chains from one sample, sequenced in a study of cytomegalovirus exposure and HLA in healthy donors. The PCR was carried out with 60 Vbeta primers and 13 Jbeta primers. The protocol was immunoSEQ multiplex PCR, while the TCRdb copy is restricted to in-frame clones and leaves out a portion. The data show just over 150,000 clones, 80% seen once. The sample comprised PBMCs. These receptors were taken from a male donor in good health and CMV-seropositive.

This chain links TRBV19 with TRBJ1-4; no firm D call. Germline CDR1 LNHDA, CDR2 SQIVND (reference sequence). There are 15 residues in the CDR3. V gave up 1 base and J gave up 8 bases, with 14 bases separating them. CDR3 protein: CASSIGGSPGEKLFF. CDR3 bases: TGTGCCAGTAGTATAGGGGGATCTCCGGGGGAAAAACTGTTTTTT.

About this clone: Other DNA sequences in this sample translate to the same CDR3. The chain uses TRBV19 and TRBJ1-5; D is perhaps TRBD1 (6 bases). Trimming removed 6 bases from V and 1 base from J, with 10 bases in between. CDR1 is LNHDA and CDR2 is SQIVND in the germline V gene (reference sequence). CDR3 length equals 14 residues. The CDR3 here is CASSPQGSNQPQHF. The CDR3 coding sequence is TGTGCCAGTAGCCCCCAGGGGAGCAATCAGCCCCAGCATTTT. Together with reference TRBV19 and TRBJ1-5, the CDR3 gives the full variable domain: DGGITQSPKYLFRKEGQNVTLSCEQNLNHDAMYWYRQDPGQGLRLIYYSQIVNDFQKGDIAEGYSVSREKKESFPLTVTSAQKNPTAFYLCASSPQGSNQPQHFGDGTRLSIL.

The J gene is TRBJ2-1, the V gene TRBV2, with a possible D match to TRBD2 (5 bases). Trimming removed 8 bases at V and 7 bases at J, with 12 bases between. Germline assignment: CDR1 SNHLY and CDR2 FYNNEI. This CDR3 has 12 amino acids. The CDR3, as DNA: TGTGCCAGCGACTACTCCGAAAATGAGCAGTTCTTC. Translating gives CASDYSENEQFF.

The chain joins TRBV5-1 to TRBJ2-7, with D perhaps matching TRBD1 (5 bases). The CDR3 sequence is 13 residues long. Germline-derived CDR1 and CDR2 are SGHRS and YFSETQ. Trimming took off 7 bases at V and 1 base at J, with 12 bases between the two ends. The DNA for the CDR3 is TGCGCCAGCGGTTCAGGGAATTCCTACGAGCAGTACTTC. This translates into CASGSGNSYEQYF. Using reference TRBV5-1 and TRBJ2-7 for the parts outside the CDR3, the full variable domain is KAGVTQTPRYLIKTRGQQVTLSCSPISGHRSVSWYQQTPGQGLQFLFEYFSETQRNKGNFPGRFSGRQFSNSRSEMNVSTLELGDSALYLCASGSGNSYEQYFGPGTRLTVT.

In DNA form, the CDR3 reads TGCAGCGTTGTTCGGGGGGGCGTAAACACTGAAGCTTTCTTT. It specifies CSVVRGGVNTEAFF. The rearrangement links TRBV29-1 to TRBJ1-1; tentatively, D is TRBD1 (6 bases). The ends were cut back, 4 bases at V and 2 bases at J, with 14 bases in the middle. Germline assignment: CDR1 SQVTM and CDR2 ANQGSEA. The CDR3 is 14 amino acids.

The CDR3 loop is CASSEVYGYTF. The CDR3 DNA reads as TGTGCCAGCAGCGAGGTTTATGGCTACACCTTC. This rearrangement joins TRBV7-9 to TRBJ1-2; D gene unclear. CDR1 is SEHNR, CDR2 FQNEAQ, per germline (reference sequence). V dropped 5 bases and J dropped 5 bases, with 6 bases sitting between them. The length of the CDR3 is 11 residues.

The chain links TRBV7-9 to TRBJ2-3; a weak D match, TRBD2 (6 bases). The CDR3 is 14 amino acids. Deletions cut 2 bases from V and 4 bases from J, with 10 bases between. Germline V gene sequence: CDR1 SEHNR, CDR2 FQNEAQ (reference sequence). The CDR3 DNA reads TGTGCCAGCAGCTTATACGGGAGACCAGATACGCAGTATTTT. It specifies CASSLYGRPDTQYF.

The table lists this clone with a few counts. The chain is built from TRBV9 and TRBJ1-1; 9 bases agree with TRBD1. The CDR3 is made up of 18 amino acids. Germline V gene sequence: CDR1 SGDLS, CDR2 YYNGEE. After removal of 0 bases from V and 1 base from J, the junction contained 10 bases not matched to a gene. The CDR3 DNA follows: TGTGCCAGCAGCGTAGTAACAGGGGGCTGGCGAGGGAACACTGAAGCTTTCTTT. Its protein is CASSVVTGGWRGNTEAFF.

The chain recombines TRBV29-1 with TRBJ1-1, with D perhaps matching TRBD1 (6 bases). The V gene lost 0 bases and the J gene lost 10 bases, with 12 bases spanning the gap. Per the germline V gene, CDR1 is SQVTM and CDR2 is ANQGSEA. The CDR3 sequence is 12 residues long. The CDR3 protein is CSVEDQGQGAFF. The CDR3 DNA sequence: TGCAGCGTTGAAGATCAGGGACAAGGAGCTTTCTTT.

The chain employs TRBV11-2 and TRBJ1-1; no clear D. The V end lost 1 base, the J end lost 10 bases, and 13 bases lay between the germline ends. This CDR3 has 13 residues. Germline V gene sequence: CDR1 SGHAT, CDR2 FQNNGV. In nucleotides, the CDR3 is TGTGCCAGCAGCTTAGGGCCCCCCGGGGTAGCTTTCTTT. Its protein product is CASSLGPPGVAFF.

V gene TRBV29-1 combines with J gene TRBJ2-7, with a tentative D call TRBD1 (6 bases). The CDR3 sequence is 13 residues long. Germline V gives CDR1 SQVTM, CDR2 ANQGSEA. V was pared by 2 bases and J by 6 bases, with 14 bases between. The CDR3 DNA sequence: TGCAGCGTTGAAACCACAGGGTCTAGCGAGCAGTACTTC. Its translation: CSVETTGSSEQYF.

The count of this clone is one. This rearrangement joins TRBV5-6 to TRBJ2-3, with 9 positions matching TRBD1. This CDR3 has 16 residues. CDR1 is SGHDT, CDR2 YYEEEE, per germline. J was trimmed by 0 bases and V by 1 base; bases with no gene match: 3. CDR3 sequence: CASSLSGQGSTDTQYF. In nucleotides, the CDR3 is TGTGCCAGCAGCTTGTCAGGACAGGGGAGCACAGATACGCAGTATTTT.

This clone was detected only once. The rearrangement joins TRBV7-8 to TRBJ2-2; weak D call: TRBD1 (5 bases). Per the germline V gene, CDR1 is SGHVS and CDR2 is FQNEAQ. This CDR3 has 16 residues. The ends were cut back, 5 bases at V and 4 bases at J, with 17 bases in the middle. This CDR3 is CASSPEWGLPTGELFF. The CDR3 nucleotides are TGTGCCAGCAGCCCAGAGTGGGGCTTACCCACCGGGGAGCTGTTTTTT.